These 11 T cell receptor beta chains came from one sample sequenced in a study of T cells in Graves' hyperthyroidism and ophthalmopathy. Amplified TCR beta CDR3 regions came from RNA transcripts. The HTBI primer set served for first-round RT-PCR of the TCR CDR3. From the multiplex PCR reads, TCRdb called clonotypes with MiXCR, one entry per CDR3 protein. The repertoire holds a few hundred thousand distinct CDR3 sequences, with 35% to 55% as singletons. Material for sequencing was peripheral blood or thyroid tissue (not recorded which). The receptors come from a woman aged 18-35 years with Graves' hyperthyroidism.

This clonotype was observed a handful of times. J is TRBJ2-7 and V is TRBV19; 12 bases line up with TRBD2. The trim removed 9 bases at V and 9 bases at J, leaving 15 bases unmatched. Looked up from germline, CDR1 is LNHDA and CDR2 is SQIVND (reference sequence). CDR3 length: 15 amino acids. CDR3 loop: CASSQGLAGSFGQYF. CDR3 nucleotides: TGTGCCAGCAGCCAGGGACTAGCGGGCTCTTTTGGGCAGTACTTC.

CDR3 residues: CSALMTFSTEAFF. CDR3 DNA: TGCAGTGCTCTTATGACTTTTAGCACTGAAGCTTTCTTT. The chain combines TRBV20-1 with TRBJ1-1, with D hard to call. Germline CDR1 reads DFQATT; CDR2 reads SNEGSKA (reference sequence). V dropped 5 bases and J dropped 4 bases, with 14 bases sitting between them. The CDR3 is 13 amino acids.

As regards this clonotype: A read error may be the cause here, since a much bigger clone is one base away. CDR3 nucleotide sequence: TGTGCCAGCAGTCGCGGGGACACCATGAACGCTGAAGCTTTCTTT. Its translation is CASSRGDTMNAEAFF. The chain couples TRBV7-9 to TRBJ1-1; D possibly corresponds to TRBD1 (6 bases). In germline, CDR1 is SEHNR, CDR2 FQNEAQ (reference sequence). CDR3 size: 15 residues.

This clonotype was picked up one time. V and J are TRBV15 and TRBJ1-1; tentatively, D is TRBD1 (5 bases). Looked up from germline, CDR1 is LNHNV and CDR2 is YYDKDF (reference sequence). V lost 0 bases and J lost 7, with 9 bases in between. This CDR3 has 13 residues. The CDR3 bases are TGTGCCACCAGCAGAGAAGGGGAGAGTGAAGCTTTCTTT. Its protein product is CATSREGESEAFF.

At least ten counts were recorded for this clonotype. The CDR3 sequence is CASSVVETEAFF. DNA of the CDR3: TGTGCCAGCAGCGTAGTGGAGACTGAAGCTTTCTTT. V usage is TRBV9 and J usage is TRBJ1-1; D unclear. The CDR3 sequence is 12 residues long. V lost 0 bases to trimming and J lost 5 bases, with 5 bases between them. CDR1 and CDR2 (germline): SGDLS, YYNGEE.

A few counts support this clonotype. V and J are TRBV7-9 and TRBJ1-5; D uncertain. Germline lookup yields CDR1 SEHNR and CDR2 FQNEAQ (reference sequence). The germline V and J ends were trimmed by 3 bases and 0 bases, with 12 bases remaining between them. CDR3 size: 16 residues. The CDR3 bases are TGTGCCAGCAGCTTGTTCAGGACGGATAGCAATCAGCCCCAGCATTTT. It is translated as CASSLFRTDSNQPQHF.

This chain joins TRBV20-1 and TRBJ1-6, with TRBD1 identical over 8 bases. The CDR3 runs to 16 residues. Germline CDR1 DFQATT, CDR2 SNEGSKA (reference sequence). The V segment lost 6 bases and the J segment 11 bases; nucleotides outside the gene matches: 18. The CDR3 DNA is TGCAGTGCCTCACCATATGGGGAGACAGGGGCCCCACCCCTCCACTTT. Translating it yields CSASPYGETGAPPLHF.

With regard to this clonotype: One end of the junction does not line up with germline, which may come from a read error. This chain links TRBV5-6 with TRBJ1-5; no clear D gene. CDR3 length equals 13 residues. Germline CDR1 and CDR2: SGHDT and YYEEEE. The chain's CDR3 is CASSLAEHQPRHF. In DNA, the CDR3 is TGTGCCAGCAGCTTGGCAGAACATCAGCCCCGGCATTTT.

This clonotype was seen only a few times. The V call is TRBV2, the J call TRBJ1-2, with 7 bases that match TRBD1. Germline assignment: CDR1 SNHLY and CDR2 FYNNEI. The CDR3 totals 15 residues. Germline trimming cut 4 bases from V and 3 bases from J; bases unmatched to any gene: 8. The DNA of the CDR3 is TGTGCCAGCAGTGCCATGACAGGGTATGACTATGGCTACACCTTC. Amino acids: CASSAMTGYDYGYTF.

The chain couples TRBV20-1 to TRBJ1-6; D perhaps matches TRBD1 (5 bases). V was pared by 3 bases and J by 6 bases, with 12 bases between. The CDR3 spans 14 residues. Germline CDR1 is DFQATT and CDR2 is SNEGSKA (reference sequence). The CDR3 region has the DNA TGCAGTGCTAGTATCCAGGGACTTAATTCACCCCTCCACTTT. Its translation: CSASIQGLNSPLHF.

This clonotype was seen repeatedly, ten times or more. The chain recombines TRBV7-8 with TRBJ1-6; a weak D match, TRBD1 (5 bases). CDR1 SGHVS and CDR2 FQNEAQ come from the germline V gene. V dropped 4 bases and J dropped 6 bases, with 13 bases sitting between them. The CDR3 sequence is 15 residues long. The CDR3 bases are TGTGCCAGCAGCTCAACGGGCAGGGTTAATTCACCCCTCCACTTT. It encodes CASSSTGRVNSPLHF.